A selection of T cell receptor beta chains follows, all from one sample in a study of blood T cell repertoires in COVID-19. The assay was immunoSEQ multiplex PCR, and TCRdb's table has in-frame clones only and misses some. Of a few hundred thousand clones listed, approximately 89% are singletons. The sample consisted of peripheral blood. Receptors originate from a woman aged 45-65 years with acute or convalescent COVID-19. Both conserved end residues are part of each CDR3. The D gene is left open where the match is weak. Clone size, where shown, is once, few, many, or a class for clones that have expanded.

15,-,-,TRBV7-3,TRBJ2-3,TGTGCCAGCAGCTTAGCCCCGGGAGCCACAGATACGCAGTATTTT,CASSLAPGATDTQYF
14,-,-,TRBV4-2,TRBJ1-2,TGTGCCAGCAGCCAAGATCGGGGTGGCTATGGCTACACCTTC,CASSQDRGGYGYTF
14,-,-,TRBV19,TRBJ1-5,TGTGCCAGTGACAAGGACAGTCTCAATCAGCCCCAGCATTTT,CASDKDSLNQPQHF
13,once,TRBD1,TRBV27,TRBJ1-2,TGTGCCAGCAGTTATCGACAGGGAAGCGGCTACACCTTC,CASSYRQGSGYTF
13,-,TRBD1,TRBV7-9,TRBJ2-7,TGTGCCAGCGGCGACAGGGGGACCTACGAGCAGTACTTC,CASGDRGTYEQYF
15,-,TRBD1,TRBV6-1,TRBJ1-3,TGTGCCAGCAGCGAAGGGGACAGCTCTGGAAACACCATATATTTT,CASSEGDSSGNTIYF
16,-,TRBD2,TRBV5-4,TRBJ2-1,TGTGCCAGCAGCTTGTTAGCGGGAGTAGGCTACAATGAGCAGTTCTTC,CASSLLAGVGYNEQFF
14,-,TRBD1,TRBV15,TRBJ1-4,TGTGCCACCAGCAGAGACAGGGGGGTGGAAAAACTGTTTTTT,CATSRDRGVEKLFF
15,-,-,TRBV21-1,TRBJ2-5,TGTGCCAGCAGCCCGAAAGCGAATGAGCGAGAGACCCAGTACTTC,CASSPKANERETQYF
13,-,-,TRBV7-9,TRBJ2-7,TGTGCCAGCACGGGGGGCAGGAGCTACGAGCAGTACTTC,CASTGGRSYEQYF
15,-,TRBD1,TRBV5-4,TRBJ2-5,TGTGCCAGCAGCCCTCCGGGACAGCCATCAGAGACCCAGTACTTC,CASSPPGQPSETQYF
14,-,TRBD1,TRBV10-3,TRBJ1-2,TGTGCCATCAGTGAGTCGACAGGGAACTATGGCTACACCTTC,CAISESTGNYGYTF
13,few,-,TRBV19,TRBJ1-1,TGTGCCAGTAGTATGGCTAGAGGAACCGAAGCTTTCTTT,CASSMARGTEAFF
16,-,TRBD1,TRBV24-1,TRBJ2-1,TGTGCCACCAGTGCCCGGACAGGGCCCCCCTACAATGAGCAGTTCTTC,CATSARTGPPYNEQFF
12,-,-,TRBV9,TRBJ2-1,TGTGCCAGCAGCAACCGACTCACGAAGCAGTTCTTC,CASSNRLTKQFF
17,-,TRBD1,TRBV24-1,TRBJ1-5,TGTGCCACCAGTGAAGACTCTTCCGGGACAGGGGATCAGCCCCAGCATTTT,CATSEDSSGTGDQPQHF
18,-,-,TRBV4-1,TRBJ1-3,TGCGCCAGCAGCCAAGGGTCCGGGGAAGATTCGACTGGAAACACCATATATTTT,CASSQGSGEDSTGNTIYF
14,-,TRBD1,TRBV5-1,TRBJ2-7,TGCGCCAGCAGCTTGGGGGACAGGAACTACGAGCAGTACTTC,CASSLGDRNYEQYF
17,-,TRBD2,TRBV7-3,TRBJ2-3,TGTGCCAGCAGCTTAGGGTCGGGACTAGCGGGAGCAGATACGCAGTATTTT,CASSLGSGLAGADTQYF
15,-,TRBD2,TRBV27,TRBJ2-7,TGTGCCAGCACCCCGGGACTAGCGGGAGTTAGAGAGCAGTACTTC,CASTPGLAGVREQYF
15,-,-,TRBV25-1,TRBJ2-6,TGTGCCAGCAGGGATACAGGGTCTGGGGCCAACGTCCTGACTTTC,CASRDTGSGANVLTF
13,-,TRBD1,TRBV19,TRBJ1-1,TGTGCCAGTAGCAGGACAGGAGACACTGAAGCTTTCTTT,CASSRTGDTEAFF
15,-,-,TRBV28,TRBJ2-7,TGTGCCAGCACGCCTCAGGGGGGAGTTTCCTACGAGCAGTACTTC,CASTPQGGVSYEQYF
13,-,-,TRBV27,TRBJ2-6,TGTGCCAGCAGTTTTACTGGGGCCAACGTCCTGACTTTC,CASSFTGANVLTF
12,-,-,TRBV7-9,TRBJ2-7,TGTGCCAGCAGCTTATTGGGCGGGGAGCAGTACTTC,CASSLLGGEQYF
14,-,TRBD1,TRBV30,TRBJ1-4,TGTGCCTGGACCCCGGGACAGGAGAATGAAAAACTGTTTTTT,CAWTPGQENEKLFF
15,-,TRBD2,TRBV9,TRBJ2-1,TGTGCCAGCAGCTTTAGCGGGAAAATAGACAATGAGCAGTTCTTC,CASSFSGKIDNEQFF
13,few,TRBD1,TRBV29-1,TRBJ1-6,TGCAGCGTTGGGGACAGCTATAATTCACCCCTCCACTTT,CSVGDSYNSPLHF
14,-,-,TRBV4-1,TRBJ1-1,TGCGCCAGCAGCCAAATGTCAGAGAACACTGAAGCTTTCTTT,CASSQMSENTEAFF
18,-,TRBD2,TRBV3-1/TRBV3-2,TRBJ2-3,TGTGCCAGCAGCCAAGCTTATTATCAGGGACTAGCTATAGATACGCAGTATTTT,CASSQAYYQGLAIDTQYF
17,few,TRBD1,TRBV30,TRBJ2-1,TGTGCCTGGACAGTCACCCGTGGACAGGGGGCCTACAATGAGCAGTTCTTC,CAWTVTRGQGAYNEQFF
15,once,-,TRBV5-1,TRBJ2-6,TGCGCCAGCAGGTCGGCGGGGTCTGGGGCCAACGTCCTGACTTTC,CASRSAGSGANVLTF
16,once,-,TRBV24-1,TRBJ2-6,TGTGCCACCAGTGACCCGACAAGCTCTGGGGCCAACGTCCTGACTTTC,CATSDPTSSGANVLTF
15,-,TRBD1,TRBV7-9,TRBJ2-5,TGTGCCAGCAGCACTACGGACAGGAGCCAAGAGACCCAGTACTTC,CASSTTDRSQETQYF
17,-,TRBD1,TRBV19,TRBJ1-3,TGTGCCACACTCGACCCGGACAGGCGGAACTCTGGAAACACCATATATTTT,CATLDPDRRNSGNTIYF
13,-,-,TRBV29-1,TRBJ1-2,TGCAGCGTTGAGTTTTGGGGGGTTTGGGGCTACACCTTC,CSVEFWGVWGYTF
14,-,-,TRBV6-5,TRBJ1-1,TGTGCCAGCAGTTACCTGGGGGCGAGGACTGAAGCTTTCTTT,CASSYLGARTEAFF
13,-,TRBD1,TRBV7-3,TRBJ2-7,TGTGCCAGCAGCTCACAGGGGCGGGACGAGCAGTACTTC,CASSSQGRDEQYF
14,-,-,TRBV5-1,TRBJ2-2,TGCGCCAGCAGCCTGGGACAGAACACCGGGGAGCTGTTTTTT,CASSLGQNTGELFF
12,-,-,TRBV6-2/TRBV6-3,TRBJ2-1,TGTGCCAGCAGCACGAACAACAATGAGCAGTTCTTC,CASSTNNNEQFF
16,once,TRBD1,TRBV19,TRBJ2-3,TGTGCCAGTAGTGTGACAGGGGGCTTTCGCACAGATACGCAGTATTTT,CASSVTGGFRTDTQYF
13,-,TRBD1,TRBV18,TRBJ1-5,TGTGCCAGCTCACCTCAGGGGGTAAAGCCCCAGCATTTT,CASSPQGVKPQHF
14,-,TRBD1,TRBV6-5,TRBJ2-7,TGTGCCAGCAGCCCCGGGACAGGCAAATACGAGCAGTACTTC,CASSPGTGKYEQYF
13,few,TRBD1,TRBV6-6,TRBJ1-2,TGTGCCAGCAACGAGGCAGGGGGTTATGGCTACACCTTC,CASNEAGGYGYTF
13,-,TRBD1,TRBV6-5,TRBJ2-5,TGTGCCAGCAGAACGACAGGGTTAGAGACCCAGTACTTC,CASRTTGLETQYF
13,-,-,TRBV5-1,TRBJ2-1,TGCGCCAGCAGCTTGGGTTTCCGCAATGAGCAGTTCTTC,CASSLGFRNEQFF
14,-,TRBD1,TRBV28,TRBJ1-2,TGTGCCAGCCTCAAATCCGGGACAGGGCATGGCTACACCTTC,CASLKSGTGHGYTF
16,-,-,TRBV4-1,TRBJ1-1,TGCGCCAGCAGACCCCGGACAGTAGGGGCGGACACTGAAGCTTTCTTT,CASRPRTVGADTEAFF
14,-,-,TRBV18,TRBJ2-3,TGTGCCAGCTCTATTCGCGAAAGCACAGATACGCAGTATTTT,CASSIRESTDTQYF
16,-,TRBD1,TRBV2,TRBJ1-5,TGTGCCAGCAGAGGGACAGAGACAAATAGCAATCAGCCCCAGCATTTT,CASRGTETNSNQPQHF
15,-,TRBD2,TRBV9,TRBJ2-3,TGTGCCAGCAGCAGAAGCGGGACTAGCACAGATACGCAGTATTTT,CASSRSGTSTDTQYF